This TCR beta chain was sequenced for a study of yellow fever vaccine responses in identical twins. From the RT-PCR reads, TCRdb called clonotypes with MiXCR, one entry per CDR3 protein. The repertoire consists of approximately 13,000 distinct CDR3 sequences, with 84% occurring once and the leading ten covering approximately 1.5%. The TCR was taken from a woman aged 18-29 years who received the yellow fever vaccine. The sample in question was T cells from blood (PBMCs), unsorted or a sorted subset (not recorded which), obtained before or after yellow fever vaccination (not recorded which).

CDR3 DNA: TGCGCCAGCAGCTTCGACTACTACGAGCAGTACTTC. Its protein is CASSFDYYEQYF. V and J are TRBV5-1 and TRBJ2-7; D might be TRBD2 (5 bases). Germline V gives CDR1 SGHRS, CDR2 YFSETQ. V was cut by 2 bases and J by 3 bases, with 6 bases left in between. The CDR3 sequence is 12 residues long. The full variable domain, its missing parts supplied by reference TRBV5-1 and TRBJ2-7, is KAGVTQTPRYLIKTRGQQVTLSCSPISGHRSVSWYQQTPGQGLQFLFEYFSETQRNKGNFPGRFSGRQFSNSRSEMNVSTLELGDSALYLCASSFDYYEQYFGPGTRLTVT.